This TCR beta chain was identified during a study of T cell responses to AZD1222 COVID-19 vaccine. Findings and caveats of the study: Seropositive AZD1222 recipients at baseline numbered only 6 or 7. Spike-specific TCR breadth and depth went up after people got two AZD1222 doses.

Germline-derived CDR1 and CDR2 are SGHRS and YFSETQ. The CDR3 is 15 amino acids. Trimming pared 3 bases from V and 10 bases from J, leaving 20 bases between. Points on this clone: Its specificity is unknown.

Produced via immunoSEQ multiplex PCR; TCRdb's table is partial and in-frame only. The profile shows some 150,000 clones, 90% of them singletons. Sequencing was performed on peripheral blood, taken on day 0 of AZD1222 vaccination. This clonotype originated in an adult in good health. This chain joins TRBV5-1 and TRBJ2-4; a possible D gene is TRBD2 (6 bases). The CDR3 bases are TGCGCCAGCAGCTGGGGGACTGGGGCCGAGGGGATTCAGTACTTC. The encoded protein is CASSWGTGAEGIQYF. The full variable domain, with the rest looked up from reference TRBV5-1 and TRBJ2-4, is KAGVTQTPRYLIKTRGQQVTLSCSPISGHRSVSWYQQTPGQGLQFLFEYFSETQRNKGNFPGRFSGRQFSNSRSEMNVSTLELGDSALYLCASSWGTGAEGIQYFGAGTRLSVL.